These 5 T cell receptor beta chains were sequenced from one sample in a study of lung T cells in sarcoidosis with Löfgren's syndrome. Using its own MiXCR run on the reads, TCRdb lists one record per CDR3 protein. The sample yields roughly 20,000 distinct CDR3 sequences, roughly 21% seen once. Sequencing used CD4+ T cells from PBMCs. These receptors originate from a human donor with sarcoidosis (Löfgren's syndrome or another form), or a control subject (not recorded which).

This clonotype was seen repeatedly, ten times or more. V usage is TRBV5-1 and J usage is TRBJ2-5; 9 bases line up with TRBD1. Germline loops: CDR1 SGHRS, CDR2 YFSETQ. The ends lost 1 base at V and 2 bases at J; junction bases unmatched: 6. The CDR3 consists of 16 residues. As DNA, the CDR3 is TGCGCCAGCAGCTTGCTGGGACAGGGATTACAAGAGACCCAGTACTTC. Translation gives CASSLLGQGLQETQYF.

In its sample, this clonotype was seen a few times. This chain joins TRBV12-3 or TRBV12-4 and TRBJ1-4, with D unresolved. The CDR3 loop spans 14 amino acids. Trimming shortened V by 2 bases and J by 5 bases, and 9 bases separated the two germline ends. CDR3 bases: TGTGCCAGCAGTTTATCGGGAGGGAATGAAAAACTGTTTTTT. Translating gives CASSLSGGNEKLFF.

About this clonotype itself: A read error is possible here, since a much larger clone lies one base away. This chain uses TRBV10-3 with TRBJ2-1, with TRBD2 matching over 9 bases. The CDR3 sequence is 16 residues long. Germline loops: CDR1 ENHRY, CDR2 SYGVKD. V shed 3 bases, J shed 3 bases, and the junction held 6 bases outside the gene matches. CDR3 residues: CAISERGGGVYNEQFF. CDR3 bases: TGTGCCATCAGTGAAAGGGGCGGGGGGGTCTACAATGAGCAGTTCTTC.

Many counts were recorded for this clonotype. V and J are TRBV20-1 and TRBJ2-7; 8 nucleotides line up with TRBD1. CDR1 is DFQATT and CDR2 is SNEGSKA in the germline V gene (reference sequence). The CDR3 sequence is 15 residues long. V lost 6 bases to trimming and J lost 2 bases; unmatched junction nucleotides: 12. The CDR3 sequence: CSANPGQGRTYEQYF. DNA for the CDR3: TGCAGTGCAAACCCTGGACAGGGAAGGACCTACGAGCAGTACTTC.

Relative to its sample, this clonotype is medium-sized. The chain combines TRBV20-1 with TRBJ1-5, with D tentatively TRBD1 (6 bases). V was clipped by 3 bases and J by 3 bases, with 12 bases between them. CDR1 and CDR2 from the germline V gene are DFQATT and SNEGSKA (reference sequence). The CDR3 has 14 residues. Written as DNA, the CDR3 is TGCAGTGCTAGCTGGCAGGGGTTCAATCAGCCCCAGCATTTT. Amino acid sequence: CSASWQGFNQPQHF.